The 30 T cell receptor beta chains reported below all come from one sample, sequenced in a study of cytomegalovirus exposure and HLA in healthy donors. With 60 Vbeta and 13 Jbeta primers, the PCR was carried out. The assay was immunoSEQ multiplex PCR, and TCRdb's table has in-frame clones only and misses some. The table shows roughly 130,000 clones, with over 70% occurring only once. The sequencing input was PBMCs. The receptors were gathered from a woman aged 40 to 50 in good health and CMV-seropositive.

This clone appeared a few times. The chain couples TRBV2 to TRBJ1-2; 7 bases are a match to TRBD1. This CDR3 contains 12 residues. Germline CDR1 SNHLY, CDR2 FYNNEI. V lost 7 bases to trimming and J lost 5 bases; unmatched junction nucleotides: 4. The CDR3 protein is CASTPRGYGYTF. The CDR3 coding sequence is TGTGCCAGCACCCCCAGGGGGTATGGCTACACCTTC.

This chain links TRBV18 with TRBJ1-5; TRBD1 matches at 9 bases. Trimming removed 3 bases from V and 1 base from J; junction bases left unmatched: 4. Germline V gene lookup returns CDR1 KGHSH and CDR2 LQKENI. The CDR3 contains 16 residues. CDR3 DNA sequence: TGTGCCAGCTCACCCGAGGACAGGGGAAGCAATCAGCCCCAGCATTTT. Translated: CASSPEDRGSNQPQHF.

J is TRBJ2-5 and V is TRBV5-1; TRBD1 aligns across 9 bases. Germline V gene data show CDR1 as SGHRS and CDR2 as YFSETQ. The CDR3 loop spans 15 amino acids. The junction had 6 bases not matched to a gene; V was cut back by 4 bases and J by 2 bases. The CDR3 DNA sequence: TGCGCCAGCAGCGACGGGACAGGGCGTCAAGAGACCCAGTACTTC. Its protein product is CASSDGTGRQETQYF.

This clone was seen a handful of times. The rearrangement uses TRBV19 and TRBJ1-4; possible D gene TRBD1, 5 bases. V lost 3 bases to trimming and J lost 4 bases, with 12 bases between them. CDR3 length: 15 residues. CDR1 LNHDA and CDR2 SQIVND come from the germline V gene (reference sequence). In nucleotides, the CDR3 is TGTGCCAGTAGTATCCAGGGTAATGGTAATGAAAAACTGTTTTTT. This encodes CASSIQGNGNEKLFF.

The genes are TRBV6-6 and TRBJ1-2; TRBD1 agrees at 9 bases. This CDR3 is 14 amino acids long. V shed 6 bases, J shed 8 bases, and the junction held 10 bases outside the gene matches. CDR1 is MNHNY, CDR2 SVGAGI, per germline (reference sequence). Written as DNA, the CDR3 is TGTGCCAGCAGCCTTGGACAGGGGTTGAGGGGCTACACCTTC. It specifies CASSLGQGLRGYTF.

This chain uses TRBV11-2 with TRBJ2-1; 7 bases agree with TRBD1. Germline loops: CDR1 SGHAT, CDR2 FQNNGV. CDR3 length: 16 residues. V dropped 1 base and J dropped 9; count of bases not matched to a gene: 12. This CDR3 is CASSLATGVGRGEQFF. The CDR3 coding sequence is TGTGCCAGCAGCTTAGCCACAGGGGTGGGTCGGGGTGAGCAGTTCTTC.

CDR3 sequence: CASSGKPDRPGEKLFF. CDR3 in DNA: TGCGCCAGCAGCGGTAAGCCTGACAGGCCAGGGGAAAAACTGTTTTTT. The chain has TRBV5-1 and TRBJ1-4; the D gene is possibly TRBD1 (6 bases). CDR3 length: 16 amino acids. Germline lookup yields CDR1 SGHRS and CDR2 YFSETQ. The V end was cut by 4 bases, the J end by 8 bases, with 21 bases between.

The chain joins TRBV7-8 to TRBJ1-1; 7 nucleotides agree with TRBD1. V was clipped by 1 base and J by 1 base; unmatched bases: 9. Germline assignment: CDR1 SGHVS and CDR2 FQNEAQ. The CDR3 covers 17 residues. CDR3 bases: TGTGCCAGCAGCTTAGTCAGGGGGTCGGAGGAGAACACTGAAGCTTTCTTT. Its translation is CASSLVRGSEENTEAFF. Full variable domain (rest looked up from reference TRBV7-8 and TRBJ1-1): GAGVSQSPRYKVAKRGQDVALRCDPISGHVSLFWYQQALGQGPEFLTYFQNEAQLDKSGLPSDRFFAERPEGSVSTLKIQRTQQEDSAVYLCASSLVRGSEENTEAFFGQGTRLTVV.

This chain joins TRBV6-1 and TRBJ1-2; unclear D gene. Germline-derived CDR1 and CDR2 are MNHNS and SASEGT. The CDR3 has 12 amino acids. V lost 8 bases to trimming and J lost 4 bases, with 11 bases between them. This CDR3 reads CASFTASYGYTF. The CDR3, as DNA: TGTGCCAGCTTCACAGCCAGCTATGGCTACACCTTC.

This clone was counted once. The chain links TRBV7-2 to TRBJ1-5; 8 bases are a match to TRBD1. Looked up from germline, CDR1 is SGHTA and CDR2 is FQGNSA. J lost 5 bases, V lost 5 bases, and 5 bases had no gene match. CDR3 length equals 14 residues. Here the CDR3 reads CASSPGTGYQPQHF. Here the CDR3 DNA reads TGTGCCAGCAGCCCCGGGACAGGCTATCAGCCCCAGCATTTT.

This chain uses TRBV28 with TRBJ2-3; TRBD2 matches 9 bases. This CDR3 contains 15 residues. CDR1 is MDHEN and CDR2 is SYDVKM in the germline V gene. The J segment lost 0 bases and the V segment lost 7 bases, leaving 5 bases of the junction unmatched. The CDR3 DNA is TGTGCCAGCACCGAGACTAGCGGTAGCACAGATACGCAGTATTTT. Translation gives CASTETSGSTDTQYF.

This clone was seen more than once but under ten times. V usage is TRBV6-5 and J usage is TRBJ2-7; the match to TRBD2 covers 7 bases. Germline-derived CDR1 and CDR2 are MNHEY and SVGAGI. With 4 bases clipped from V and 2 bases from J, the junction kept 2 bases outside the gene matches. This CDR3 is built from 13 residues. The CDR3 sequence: CASSLGLAYEQYF. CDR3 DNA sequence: TGTGCCAGCAGTTTAGGACTAGCCTACGAGCAGTACTTC.

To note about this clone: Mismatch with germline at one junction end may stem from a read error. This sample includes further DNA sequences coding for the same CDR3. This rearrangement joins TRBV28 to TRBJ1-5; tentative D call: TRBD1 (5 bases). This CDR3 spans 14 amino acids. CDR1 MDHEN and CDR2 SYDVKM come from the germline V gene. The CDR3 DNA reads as TGTGCTAGCAAACAGGATCCTAGCAATCAGCCCCAGCATTTT. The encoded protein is CASKQDPSNQPQHF.

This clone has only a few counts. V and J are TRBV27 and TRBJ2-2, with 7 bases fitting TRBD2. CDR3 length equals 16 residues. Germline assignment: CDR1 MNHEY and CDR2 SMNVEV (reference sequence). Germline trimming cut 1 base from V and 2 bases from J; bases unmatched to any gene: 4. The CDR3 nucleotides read TGTGCCAGCAGTTTATATCCGGGGGGAAACACCGGGGAGCTGTTTTTT. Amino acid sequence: CASSLYPGGNTGELFF.

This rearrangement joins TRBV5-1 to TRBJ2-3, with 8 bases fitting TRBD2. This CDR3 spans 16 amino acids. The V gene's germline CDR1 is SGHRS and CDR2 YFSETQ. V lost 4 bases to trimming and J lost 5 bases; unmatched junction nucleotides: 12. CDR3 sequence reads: CASSTRSGLAGDTQYF. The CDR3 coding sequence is TGCGCCAGCAGCACCCGGTCCGGGCTAGCGGGAGATACGCAGTATTTT.

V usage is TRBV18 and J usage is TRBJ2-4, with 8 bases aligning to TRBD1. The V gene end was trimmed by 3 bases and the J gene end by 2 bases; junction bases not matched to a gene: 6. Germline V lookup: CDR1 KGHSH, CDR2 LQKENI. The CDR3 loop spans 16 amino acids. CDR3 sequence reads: CASSPRDRSTKNIQYF. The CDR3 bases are TGTGCCAGCTCACCCCGGGACAGGTCAACCAAAAACATTCAGTACTTC.

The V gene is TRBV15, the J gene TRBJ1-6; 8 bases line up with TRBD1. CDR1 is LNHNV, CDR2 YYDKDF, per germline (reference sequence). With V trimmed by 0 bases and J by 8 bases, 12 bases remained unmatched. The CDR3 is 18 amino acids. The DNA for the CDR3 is TGTGCCACCAGCAGAGATTATATAGGACAGGGAATTGATTCACCCCTCCACTTT. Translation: CATSRDYIGQGIDSPLHF.

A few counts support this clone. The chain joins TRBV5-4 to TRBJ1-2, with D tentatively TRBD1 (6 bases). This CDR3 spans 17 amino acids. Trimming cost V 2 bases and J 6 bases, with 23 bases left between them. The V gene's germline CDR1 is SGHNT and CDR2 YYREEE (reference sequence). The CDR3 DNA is TGTGCCAGCAGCTTTTTTACCCAAGGCGGGGGCGGTAATGGCTACACCTTC. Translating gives CASSFFTQGGGGNGYTF.

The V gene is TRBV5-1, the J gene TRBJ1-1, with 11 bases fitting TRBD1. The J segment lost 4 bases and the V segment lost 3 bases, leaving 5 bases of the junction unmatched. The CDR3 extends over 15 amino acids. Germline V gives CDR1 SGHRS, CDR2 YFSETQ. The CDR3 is CASSSGTGGSTEAFF. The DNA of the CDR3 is TGCGCCAGCAGCTCCGGGACAGGGGGGAGCACTGAAGCTTTCTTT. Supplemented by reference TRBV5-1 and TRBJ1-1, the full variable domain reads KAGVTQTPRYLIKTRGQQVTLSCSPISGHRSVSWYQQTPGQGLQFLFEYFSETQRNKGNFPGRFSGRQFSNSRSEMNVSTLELGDSALYLCASSSGTGGSTEAFFGQGTRLTVV.

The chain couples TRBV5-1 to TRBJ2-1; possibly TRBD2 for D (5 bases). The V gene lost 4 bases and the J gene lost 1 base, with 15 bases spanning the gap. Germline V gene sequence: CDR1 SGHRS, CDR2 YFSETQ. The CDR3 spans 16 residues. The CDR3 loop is CASSGMLAKSYNEQFF. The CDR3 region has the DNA TGCGCCAGCAGCGGCATGTTAGCGAAGTCCTACAATGAGCAGTTCTTC.

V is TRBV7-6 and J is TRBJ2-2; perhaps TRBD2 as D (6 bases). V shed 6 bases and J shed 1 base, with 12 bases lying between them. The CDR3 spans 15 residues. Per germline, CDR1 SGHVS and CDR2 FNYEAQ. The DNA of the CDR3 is TGTGCCAGCAGTCGGGGGACTTTGAACACCGGGGAGCTGTTTTTT. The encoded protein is CASSRGTLNTGELFF.

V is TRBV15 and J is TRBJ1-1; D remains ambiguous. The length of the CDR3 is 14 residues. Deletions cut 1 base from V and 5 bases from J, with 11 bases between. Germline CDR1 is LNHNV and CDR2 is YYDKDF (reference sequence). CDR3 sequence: CATSRGGFRTEAFF. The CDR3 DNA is TGTGCCACCAGCAGAGGAGGGTTCAGGACTGAAGCTTTCTTT.

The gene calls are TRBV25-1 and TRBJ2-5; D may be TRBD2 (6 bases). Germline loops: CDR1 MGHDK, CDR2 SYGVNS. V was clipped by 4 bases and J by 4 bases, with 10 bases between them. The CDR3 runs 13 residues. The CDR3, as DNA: TGTGCCAGCAGTGTGACTAGAGGAGAGACCCAGTACTTC. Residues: CASSVTRGETQYF.

In DNA form, the CDR3 reads TGCACCACCACTTGGGGGGGCCGGGGTGAAGCTTTCTTT. Protein product: CTTTWGGRGEAFF. The chain carries TRBV29-1 and TRBJ1-1, with TRBD1 as a possible D gene (6 bases). This CDR3 contains 13 residues. Germline CDR1 SQVTM, CDR2 ANQGSEA.

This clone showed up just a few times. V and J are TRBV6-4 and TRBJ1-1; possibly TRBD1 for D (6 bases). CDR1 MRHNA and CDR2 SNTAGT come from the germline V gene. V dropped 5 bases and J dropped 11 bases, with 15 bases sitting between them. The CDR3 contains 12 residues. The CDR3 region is CASSKGHGEAFF. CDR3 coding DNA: TGTGCCAGCAGTAAGGGACACGGCGAGGCTTTCTTT.

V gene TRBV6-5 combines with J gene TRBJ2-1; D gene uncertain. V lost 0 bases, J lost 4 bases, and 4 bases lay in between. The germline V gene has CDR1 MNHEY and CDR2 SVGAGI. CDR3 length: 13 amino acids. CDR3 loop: CASSYSRYNEQFF. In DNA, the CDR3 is TGTGCCAGCAGTTACTCGCGGTACAATGAGCAGTTCTTC.

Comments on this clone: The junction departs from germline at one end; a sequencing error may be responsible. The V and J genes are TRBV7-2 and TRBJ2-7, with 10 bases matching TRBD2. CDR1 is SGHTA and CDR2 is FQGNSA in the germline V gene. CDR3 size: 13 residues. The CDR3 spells CASSVAGGYEQYF. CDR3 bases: TGTGCCAGCAGCGTAGCGGGAGGATACGAGCAGTACTTC.

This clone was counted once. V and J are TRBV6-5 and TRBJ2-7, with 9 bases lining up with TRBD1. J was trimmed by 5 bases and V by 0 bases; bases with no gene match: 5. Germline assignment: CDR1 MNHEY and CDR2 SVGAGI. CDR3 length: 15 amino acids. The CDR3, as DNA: TGTGCCAGCAGTTACTCGGATACAGGGGGCCACGAGCAGTACTTC. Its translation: CASSYSDTGGHEQYF.

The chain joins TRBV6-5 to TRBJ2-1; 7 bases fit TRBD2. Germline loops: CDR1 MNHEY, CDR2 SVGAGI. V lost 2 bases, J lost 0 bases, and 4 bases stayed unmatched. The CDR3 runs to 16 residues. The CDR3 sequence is CASSYAGVPSYNEQFF. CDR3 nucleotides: TGTGCCAGCAGTTACGCGGGGGTACCCTCCTACAATGAGCAGTTCTTC.

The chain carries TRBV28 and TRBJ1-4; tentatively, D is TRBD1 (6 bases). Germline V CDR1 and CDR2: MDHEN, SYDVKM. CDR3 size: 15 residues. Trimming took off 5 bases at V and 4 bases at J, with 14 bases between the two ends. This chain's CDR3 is CASSSTGSLNEKLFF. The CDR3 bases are TGTGCCAGCAGTAGTACAGGGAGCCTTAATGAAAAACTGTTTTTT.